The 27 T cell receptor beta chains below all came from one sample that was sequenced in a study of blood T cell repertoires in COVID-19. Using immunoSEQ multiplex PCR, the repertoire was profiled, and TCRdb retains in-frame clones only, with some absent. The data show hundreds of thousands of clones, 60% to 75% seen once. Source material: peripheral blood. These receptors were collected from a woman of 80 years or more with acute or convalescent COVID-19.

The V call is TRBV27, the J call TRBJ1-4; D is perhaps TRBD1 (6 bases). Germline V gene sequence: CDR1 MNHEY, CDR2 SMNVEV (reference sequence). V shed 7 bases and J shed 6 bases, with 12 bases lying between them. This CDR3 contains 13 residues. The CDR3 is CASNQPGDEKLFF. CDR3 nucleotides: TGTGCCAGCAACCAGCCAGGGGATGAAAAACTGTTTTTT.

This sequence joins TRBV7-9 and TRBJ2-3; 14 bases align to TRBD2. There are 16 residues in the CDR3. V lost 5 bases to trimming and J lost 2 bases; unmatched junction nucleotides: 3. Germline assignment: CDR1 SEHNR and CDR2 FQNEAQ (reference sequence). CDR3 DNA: TGTGCCAGCAGCGAGGGACTAGCGGGGGCCACAGATACGCAGTATTTT. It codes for CASSEGLAGATDTQYF.

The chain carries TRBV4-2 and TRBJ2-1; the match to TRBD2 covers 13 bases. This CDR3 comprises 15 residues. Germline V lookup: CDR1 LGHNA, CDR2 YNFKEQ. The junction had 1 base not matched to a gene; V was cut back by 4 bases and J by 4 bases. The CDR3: CASSPTSGRYNEQFF. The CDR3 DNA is TGTGCCAGCAGCCCGACTAGCGGGAGGTACAATGAGCAGTTCTTC.

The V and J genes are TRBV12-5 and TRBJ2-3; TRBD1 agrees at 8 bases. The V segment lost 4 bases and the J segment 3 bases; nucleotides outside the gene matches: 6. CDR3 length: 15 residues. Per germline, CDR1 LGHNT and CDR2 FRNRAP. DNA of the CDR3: TGTGCTAGTGGTTCGGGACAGGTCGGGACAGATACGCAGTATTTT. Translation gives CASGSGQVGTDTQYF.

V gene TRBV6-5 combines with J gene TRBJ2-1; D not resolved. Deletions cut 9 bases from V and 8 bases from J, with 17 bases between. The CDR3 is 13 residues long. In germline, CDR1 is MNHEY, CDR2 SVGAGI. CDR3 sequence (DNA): TGTGCCAGTAGATTTCAACCTTTCGATGAGCAGTTCTTC. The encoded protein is CASRFQPFDEQFF.

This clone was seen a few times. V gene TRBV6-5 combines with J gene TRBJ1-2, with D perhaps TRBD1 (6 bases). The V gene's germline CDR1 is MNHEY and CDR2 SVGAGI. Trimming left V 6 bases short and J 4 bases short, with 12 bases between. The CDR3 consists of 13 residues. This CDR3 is CASSPTGFYGYTF. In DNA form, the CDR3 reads TGTGCCAGCAGCCCAACAGGGTTCTATGGCTACACCTTC.

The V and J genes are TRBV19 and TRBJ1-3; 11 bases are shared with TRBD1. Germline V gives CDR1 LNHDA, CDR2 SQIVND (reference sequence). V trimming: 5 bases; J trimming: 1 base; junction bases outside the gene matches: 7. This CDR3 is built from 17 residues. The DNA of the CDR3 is TGTGCCAGTAGTTCCTCCGGGACAGGGGGTTCTGGAAACACCATATATTTT. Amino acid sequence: CASSSSGTGGSGNTIYF.

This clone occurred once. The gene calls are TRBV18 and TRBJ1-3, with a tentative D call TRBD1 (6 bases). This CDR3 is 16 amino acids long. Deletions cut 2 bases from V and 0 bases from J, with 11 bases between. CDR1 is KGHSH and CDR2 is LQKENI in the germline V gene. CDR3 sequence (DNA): TGTGCCAGCTCACCATCCACAGGGATCTCTGGAAACACCATATATTTT. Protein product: CASSPSTGISGNTIYF.

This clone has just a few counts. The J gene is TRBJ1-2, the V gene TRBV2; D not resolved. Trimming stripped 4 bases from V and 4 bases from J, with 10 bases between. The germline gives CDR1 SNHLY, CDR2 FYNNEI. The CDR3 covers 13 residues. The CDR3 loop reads CASSGPGSYGYTF. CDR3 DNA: TGTGCCAGCAGTGGGCCGGGAAGCTATGGCTACACCTTC.

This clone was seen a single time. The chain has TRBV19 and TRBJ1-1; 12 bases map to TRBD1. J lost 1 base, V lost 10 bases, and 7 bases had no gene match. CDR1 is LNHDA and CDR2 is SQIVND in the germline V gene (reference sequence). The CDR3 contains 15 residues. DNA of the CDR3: TGTGCCACAGCGGGGGACAGGGGGCAGAACACTGAAGCTTTCTTT. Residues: CATAGDRGQNTEAFF. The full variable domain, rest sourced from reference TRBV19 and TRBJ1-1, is DGGITQSPKYLFRKEGQNVTLSCEQNLNHDAMYWYRQDPGQGLRLIYYSQIVNDFQKGDIAEGYSVSREKKESFPLTVTSAQKNPTAFYLCATAGDRGQNTEAFFGQGTRLTVV.

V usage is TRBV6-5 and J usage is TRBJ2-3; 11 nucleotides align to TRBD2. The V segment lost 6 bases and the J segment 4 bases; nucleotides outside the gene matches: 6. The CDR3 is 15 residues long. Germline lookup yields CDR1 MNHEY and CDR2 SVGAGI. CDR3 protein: CASSFSGRVSDTQYF. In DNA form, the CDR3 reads TGTGCCAGCAGCTTTAGCGGGAGGGTTTCAGATACGCAGTATTTT.

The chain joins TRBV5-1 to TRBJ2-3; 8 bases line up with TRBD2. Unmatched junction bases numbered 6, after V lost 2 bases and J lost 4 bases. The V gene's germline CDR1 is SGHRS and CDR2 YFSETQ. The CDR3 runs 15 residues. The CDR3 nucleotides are TGCGCCAGCAGCTTAAGCGGGAGTGTCGCAGATACGCAGTATTTT. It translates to CASSLSGSVADTQYF.

CDR3 loop: CASSDPNMNTEAFF. Here the CDR3 DNA reads TGTGCCAGCAGTGACCCAAACATGAACACTGAAGCTTTCTTT. This chain joins TRBV6-1 and TRBJ1-1, with D hard to call. This CDR3 comprises 14 residues. Per germline, CDR1 MNHNS and CDR2 SASEGT. V was trimmed by 3 bases and J by 0 bases, leaving 8 bases between them.

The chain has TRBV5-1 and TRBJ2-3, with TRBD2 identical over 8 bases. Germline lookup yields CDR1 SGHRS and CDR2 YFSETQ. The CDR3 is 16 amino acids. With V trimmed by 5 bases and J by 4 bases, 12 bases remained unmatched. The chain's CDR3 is CASRRSTSGGPDTQYF. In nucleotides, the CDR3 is TGCGCCAGCAGACGGTCCACTAGCGGAGGGCCAGATACGCAGTATTTT.

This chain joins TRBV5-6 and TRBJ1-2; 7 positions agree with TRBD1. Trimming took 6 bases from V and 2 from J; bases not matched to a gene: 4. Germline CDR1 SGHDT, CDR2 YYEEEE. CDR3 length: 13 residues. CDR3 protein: CASTYRGNYGYTF. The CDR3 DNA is TGTGCCAGCACCTACAGGGGAAACTATGGCTACACCTTC.

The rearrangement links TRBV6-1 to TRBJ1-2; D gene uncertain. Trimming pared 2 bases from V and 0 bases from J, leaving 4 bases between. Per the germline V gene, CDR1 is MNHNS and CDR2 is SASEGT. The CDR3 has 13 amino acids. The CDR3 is CASSENTNYGYTF. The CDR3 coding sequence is TGTGCCAGCAGTGAAAACACTAACTATGGCTACACCTTC.

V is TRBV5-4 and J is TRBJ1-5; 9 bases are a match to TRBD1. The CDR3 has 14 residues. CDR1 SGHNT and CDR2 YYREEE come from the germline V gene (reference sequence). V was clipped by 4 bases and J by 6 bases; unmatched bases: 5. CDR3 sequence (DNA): TGTGCCAGCAGCCTACAGGGGGCTGGTCAGCCCCAGCATTTT. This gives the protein CASSLQGAGQPQHF. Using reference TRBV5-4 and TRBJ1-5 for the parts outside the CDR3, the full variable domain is ETGVTQSPTHLIKTRGQQVTLRCSSQSGHNTVSWYQQALGQGPQFIFQYYREEENGRGNFPPRFSGLQFPNYSSELNVNALELDDSALYLCASSLQGAGQPQHFGDGTRLSIL.

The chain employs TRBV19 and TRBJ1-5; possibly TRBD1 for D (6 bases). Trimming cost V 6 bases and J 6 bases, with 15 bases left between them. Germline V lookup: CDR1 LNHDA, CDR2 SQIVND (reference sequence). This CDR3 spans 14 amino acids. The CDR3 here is CASRRSGEGQPQHF. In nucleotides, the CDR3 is TGTGCCAGTAGGCGGTCAGGGGAGGGTCAGCCCCAGCATTTT.

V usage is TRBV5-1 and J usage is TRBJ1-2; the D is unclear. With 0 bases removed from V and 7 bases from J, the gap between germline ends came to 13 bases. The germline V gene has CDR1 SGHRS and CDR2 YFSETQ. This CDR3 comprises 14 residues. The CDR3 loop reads CASSLEGGNRGYTF. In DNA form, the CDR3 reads TGCGCCAGCAGCTTGGAAGGCGGTAATCGTGGCTACACCTTC.

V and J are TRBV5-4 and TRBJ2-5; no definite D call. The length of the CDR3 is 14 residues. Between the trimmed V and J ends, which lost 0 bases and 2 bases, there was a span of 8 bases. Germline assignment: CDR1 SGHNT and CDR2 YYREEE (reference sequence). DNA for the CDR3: TGTGCCAGCAGCTTGGAACCGACACAAGAGACCCAGTACTTC. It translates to CASSLEPTQETQYF.

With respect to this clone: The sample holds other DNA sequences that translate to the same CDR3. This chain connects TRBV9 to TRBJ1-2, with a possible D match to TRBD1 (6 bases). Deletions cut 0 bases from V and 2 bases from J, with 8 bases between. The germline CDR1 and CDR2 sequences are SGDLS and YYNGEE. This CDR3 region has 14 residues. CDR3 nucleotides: TGTGCCAGCAGCGTAGGGGGGCAGAACTATGGCTACACCTTC. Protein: CASSVGGQNYGYTF.

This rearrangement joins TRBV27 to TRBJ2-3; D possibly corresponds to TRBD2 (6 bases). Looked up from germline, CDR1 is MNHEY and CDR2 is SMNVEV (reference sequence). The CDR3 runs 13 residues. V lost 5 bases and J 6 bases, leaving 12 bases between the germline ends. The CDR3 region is CASSPSAADTQYF. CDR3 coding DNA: TGTGCCAGCAGTCCTAGCGCCGCGGATACGCAGTATTTT.

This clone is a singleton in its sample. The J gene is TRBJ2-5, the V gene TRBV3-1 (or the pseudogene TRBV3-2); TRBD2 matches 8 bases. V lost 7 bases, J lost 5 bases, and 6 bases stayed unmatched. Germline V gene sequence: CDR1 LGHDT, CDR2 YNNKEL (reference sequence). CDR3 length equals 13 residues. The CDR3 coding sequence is TGTGCCAGCAAGATGGGACTAGTGGAGACCCAGTACTTC. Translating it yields CASKMGLVETQYF.

CDR3 amino acids: CASSNRVREGYTF. CDR3 DNA: TGTGCCAGCAGTAACCGGGTCCGTGAGGGCTACACCTTC. The V and J genes are TRBV2 and TRBJ1-2; D gene uncertain. Germline V gives CDR1 SNHLY, CDR2 FYNNEI. The V and J ends lost 5 bases and 8 bases respectively, with 15 bases between them. The CDR3 has 13 amino acids. Looking up the rest from reference TRBV2 and TRBJ1-2 gives the full variable domain: EPEVTQTPSHQVTQMGQEVILRCVPISNHLYFYWYRQILGQKVEFLVSFYNNEISEKSEIFDDQFSVERPDGSNFTLKIRSTKLEDSAMYFCASSNRVREGYTFGSGTRLTVV.

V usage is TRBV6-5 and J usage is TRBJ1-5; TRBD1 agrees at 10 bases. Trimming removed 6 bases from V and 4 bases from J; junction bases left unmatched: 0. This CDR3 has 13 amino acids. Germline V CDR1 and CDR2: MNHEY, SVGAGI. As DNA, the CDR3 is TGTGCCAGCAGGGGACAGGGGAATCAGCCCCAGCATTTT. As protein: CASRGQGNQPQHF.

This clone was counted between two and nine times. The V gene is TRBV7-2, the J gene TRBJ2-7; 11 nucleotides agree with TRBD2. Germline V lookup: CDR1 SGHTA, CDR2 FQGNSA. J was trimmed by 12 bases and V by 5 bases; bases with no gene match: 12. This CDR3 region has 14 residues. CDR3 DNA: TGTGCCAGCAGCGCGGGACTAGCGGCCCCGAGCACGTACTTC. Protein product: CASSAGLAAPSTYF.

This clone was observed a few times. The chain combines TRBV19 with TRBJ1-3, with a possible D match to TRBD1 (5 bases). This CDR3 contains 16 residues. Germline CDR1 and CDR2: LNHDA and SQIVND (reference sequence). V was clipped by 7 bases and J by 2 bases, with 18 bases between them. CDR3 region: CASKTRLTDTGNTIYF. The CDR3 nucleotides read TGTGCCAGTAAAACCCGGCTGACAGATACTGGAAACACCATATATTTT.